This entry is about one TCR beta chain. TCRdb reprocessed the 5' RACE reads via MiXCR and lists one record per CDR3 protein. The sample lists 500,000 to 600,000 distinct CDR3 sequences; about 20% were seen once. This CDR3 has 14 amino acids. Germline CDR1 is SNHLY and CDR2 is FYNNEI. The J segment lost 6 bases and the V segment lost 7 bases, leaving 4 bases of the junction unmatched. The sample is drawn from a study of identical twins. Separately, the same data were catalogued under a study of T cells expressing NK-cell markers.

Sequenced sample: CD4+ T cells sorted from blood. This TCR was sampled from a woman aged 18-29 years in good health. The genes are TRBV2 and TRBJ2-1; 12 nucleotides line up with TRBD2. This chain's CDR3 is CASNRLAGVNEQFF. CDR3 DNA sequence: TGTGCCAGCAACCGACTAGCGGGAGTCAATGAGCAGTTCTTC.